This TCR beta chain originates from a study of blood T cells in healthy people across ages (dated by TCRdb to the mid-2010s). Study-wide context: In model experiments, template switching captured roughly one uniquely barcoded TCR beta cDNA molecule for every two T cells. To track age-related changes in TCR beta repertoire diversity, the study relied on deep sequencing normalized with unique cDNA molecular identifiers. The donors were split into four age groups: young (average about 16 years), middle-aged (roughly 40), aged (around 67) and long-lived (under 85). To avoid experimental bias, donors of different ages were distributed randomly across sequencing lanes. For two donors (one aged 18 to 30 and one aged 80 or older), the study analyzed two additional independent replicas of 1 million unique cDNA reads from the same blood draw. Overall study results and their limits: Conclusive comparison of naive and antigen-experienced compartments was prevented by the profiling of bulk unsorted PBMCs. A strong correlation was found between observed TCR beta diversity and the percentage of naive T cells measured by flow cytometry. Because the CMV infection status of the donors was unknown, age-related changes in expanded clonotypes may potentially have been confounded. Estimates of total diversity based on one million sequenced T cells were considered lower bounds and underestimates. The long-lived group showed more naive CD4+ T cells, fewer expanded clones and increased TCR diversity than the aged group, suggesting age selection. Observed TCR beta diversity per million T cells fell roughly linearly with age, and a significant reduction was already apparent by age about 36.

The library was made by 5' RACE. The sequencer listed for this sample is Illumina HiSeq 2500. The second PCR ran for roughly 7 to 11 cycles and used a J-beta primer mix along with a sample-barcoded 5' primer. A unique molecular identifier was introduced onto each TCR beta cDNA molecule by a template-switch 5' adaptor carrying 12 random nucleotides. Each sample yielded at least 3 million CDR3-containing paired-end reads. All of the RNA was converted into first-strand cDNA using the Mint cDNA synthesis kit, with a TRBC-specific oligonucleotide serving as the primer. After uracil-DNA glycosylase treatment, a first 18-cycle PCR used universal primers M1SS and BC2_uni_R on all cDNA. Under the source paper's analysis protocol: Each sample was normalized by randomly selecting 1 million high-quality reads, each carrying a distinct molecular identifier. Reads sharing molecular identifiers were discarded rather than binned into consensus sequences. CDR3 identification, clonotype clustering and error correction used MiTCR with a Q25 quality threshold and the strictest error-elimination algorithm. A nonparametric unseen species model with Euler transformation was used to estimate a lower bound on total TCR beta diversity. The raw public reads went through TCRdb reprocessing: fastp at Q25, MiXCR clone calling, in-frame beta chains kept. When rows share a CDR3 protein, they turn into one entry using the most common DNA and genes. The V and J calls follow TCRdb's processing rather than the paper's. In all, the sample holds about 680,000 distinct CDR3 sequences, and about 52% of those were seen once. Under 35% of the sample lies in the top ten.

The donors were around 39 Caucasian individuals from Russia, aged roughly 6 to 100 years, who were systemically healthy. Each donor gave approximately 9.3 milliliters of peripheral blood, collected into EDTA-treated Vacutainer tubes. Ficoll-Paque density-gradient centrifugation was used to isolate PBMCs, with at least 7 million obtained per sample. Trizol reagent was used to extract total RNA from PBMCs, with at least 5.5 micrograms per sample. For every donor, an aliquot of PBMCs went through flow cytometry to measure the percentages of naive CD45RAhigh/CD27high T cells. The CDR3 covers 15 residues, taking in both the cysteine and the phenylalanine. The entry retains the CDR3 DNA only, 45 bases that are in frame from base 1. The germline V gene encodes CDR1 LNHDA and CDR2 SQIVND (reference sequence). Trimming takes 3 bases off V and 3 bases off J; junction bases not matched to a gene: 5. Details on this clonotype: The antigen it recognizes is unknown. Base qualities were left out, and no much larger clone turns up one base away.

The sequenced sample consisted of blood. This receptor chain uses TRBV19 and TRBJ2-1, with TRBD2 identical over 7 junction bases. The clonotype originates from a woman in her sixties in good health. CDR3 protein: CASSIRGRVYNEQFF. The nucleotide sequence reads TGTGCCAGTAGTATCCGGGGGAGGGTCTACAATGAGCAGTTCTTC.